This T cell receptor (beta chain) was recorded in a study of blood T cells in healthy people across ages. Germline CDR1 reads LGHNA; CDR2 reads YSLEER. The length of the CDR3 is 14 residues. V was cut by 0 bases and J by 0 bases, with 5 bases left in between. At least ten counts were recorded for this clonotype. Then a second PCR, running roughly 7 to 11 cycles, was carried out with a sample-barcoded 5' primer and a J-beta primer mix. TCRdb re-analysed the 5' RACE reads in MiXCR, keeping a single row per CDR3 protein. The sample lists hundreds of thousands of distinct CDR3 sequences, about 25% seen once, with 8.7% in the top ten. These data also formed part of another study, on T cells of mothers and their children.

This clonotype was sampled from a boy younger than 18 in good health. The V call is TRBV4-3, the J call TRBJ1-1; D is unclear. Sequenced: blood. In DNA, the CDR3 is TGCGCCAGCAGCCAAGATCGTGTGAACACTGAAGCTTTCTTT. It translates to CASSQDRVNTEAFF.